The source of this T cell receptor beta chain is a study of Ad26.COV2.S vaccination and SARS-CoV-2 variants. About the study: The study gave Ad26.COV2.S intramuscularly, once or twice 56 days apart. Study-level points and caveats: Responses of T cells in total may have been underestimated by the TCR breadth and depth analyses.

V was pared by 6 bases and J by 8 bases, with 12 bases between. The CDR3 spans 12 residues. CDR1 is MNHEY and CDR2 is SVGEGT in the germline V gene. Worth noting for this clone: Its antigen is unknown.

Treatment given: some 19 received Ad26.COV2.S at low or high dose, single or two shots; 5 received placebo; per-sample allocation not given. Day 63 following the first vaccine or placebo injection was when the samples were taken. An adult aged 18-55 years in Boston served as the donor. Wuhan-strain spike was delivered by a replication-incompetent Ad26 vector. Sequencing was performed with immunoSEQ multiplex PCR; in TCRdb, only in-frame clones are kept and a portion is missing. This sample has a few hundred thousand clones; more than 75% occur once, and the top ten carry around 3.6%. V usage is TRBV6-2 or TRBV6-3 and J usage is TRBJ2-3; D is ambiguous. Sequenced material: peripheral blood, taken in a trial of Ad26.COV2.S vaccine versus placebo. This sequence originates from a person aged 18 to 59 who received the Ad26.COV2.S COVID-19 vaccine or a placebo. Written as DNA, the CDR3 is TGTGCCAGCAGCTTGGAAGACACTACGCAGTATTTT. Its protein is CASSLEDTTQYF.